The rows below give T cell receptor beta chains drawn from one sample of a study of cytomegalovirus exposure and HLA in healthy donors. Sequencing used immunoSEQ multiplex PCR; TCRdb keeps in-frame clones, though not all of them. The sample carries around 130,000 clones, more than 60% recorded once. Sequencing used PBMCs. The receptors originated from a woman aged 40 to 50 in good health and CMV-seropositive. The conserved cysteine and the conserved F or W are not part of the CDR3 here.

j_gene,v_gene,CDR3aa
TRBJ2-3,TRBV7-2,ASSFSGSTDTQY
TRBJ1-5,TRBV5-6,ASSYRAGNQPQH
TRBJ1-2,TRBV20-1,SARQGYGYT
TRBJ2-1,TRBV4-3,ASSQEVGGRGEQF
TRBJ2-3,TRBV5-4,ASFWSESSTDTQY
TRBJ2-1,TRBV28,ASRQTSGFYNEQF
TRBJ2-7,TRBV29-1,SVSNPGGLAYEQY
TRBJ2-5,TRBV29-1,SVDSGLGETQY
TRBJ1-1,TRBV7-3,ASSPQENTEAF
TRBJ2-7,TRBV28,ASTGGGRDRVGSAYEQY
TRBJ2-6,TRBV19,ASSPTGANVLT
TRBJ1-2,TRBV5-4,ASSLDQGPNYGYT
TRBJ1-4,TRBV19,ASKRGTRGEKLF
TRBJ1-1,TRBV29-1,SVCWGPRAGRTEAF
TRBJ1-2,TRBV2,ASSGLIPYT
TRBJ2-7,TRBV18,ASSPTGGSYEQY
TRBJ1-1,TRBV6-5,ASSRGGGTEAF
TRBJ2-1,TRBV19,ASTTRRGGHAGPNEQF
TRBJ1-1,TRBV11-2,ASSLVLPRVNTEAF
TRBJ1-2,TRBV2,ASRVGGGYT
TRBJ2-6,TRBV14,ASSSRDNYSGANVLT
TRBJ1-4,TRBV6-5,ASSESGFNEKLF
TRBJ1-1,TRBV30,AWDRGSGTEAF
TRBJ2-3,TRBV28,ASSLPTSGYTDTQY
TRBJ1-1,TRBV19,ASSIYVGTEAF
TRBJ1-5,TRBV6-1,ASRLGPNGNQPQH
TRBJ2-5,TRBV15,ATSSIQGEETQY
TRBJ2-7,TRBV11-2,ASSFRTSGSPLYEQY
TRBJ1-1,TRBV6-5,ASSYGTGRTEAF
TRBJ2-1,TRBV10-3,AISEPGGHYNEQF
TRBJ2-1,TRBV6-6,ASRLSLASSYNEQF
TRBJ2-7,TRBV7-9,ASSQDSHEQY
TRBJ2-1,TRBV5-4,ASSLSGGRGSYNEQF
TRBJ2-7,TRBV4-2,ASSQDRLSYEQY
TRBJ1-1,TRBV7-6,ASSLGGSEAF
TRBJ2-1,TRBV4-2,ASSQVGGGYNEQF
TRBJ2-3,TRBV30,AWSSPTGKSDTQY
TRBJ1-4,TRBV5-6,ASSWGLGDSRV
TRBJ1-2,TRBV30,AWSVEGGYT
-,TRBV12-5,ASGFSPPWTSGGPTYYEQY
TRBJ1-2,TRBV15,ATSRPSWGREDGYT
TRBJ1-1,TRBV7-3,ASSSTGVDTEAF
TRBJ2-3,TRBV28,ASSGDSLTDTQY
TRBJ2-7,TRBV6-1,ASRLQGNEQY